Each of the 4 T cell receptor beta chains below was sequenced from the same sample in a study of CD8 T cells in Susac syndrome. RNA was extracted with the RNeasy kit, and a quantity of roughly 0.45 to 1 ug was reverse transcribed using random hexamers. TCRdb passed the immunoSEQ multiplex PCR reads through MiXCR, listing each CDR3 protein once. The sample records about 240,000 distinct CDR3 sequences, about 95% being singletons. The sample was CD4+ T cells from PBMCs. These receptors all stem from a human donor with Susac syndrome.

The V gene is TRBV12-3 or TRBV12-4, the J gene TRBJ1-4; tentatively, D is TRBD1 (5 bases). The CDR3 spans 14 residues. Trimming took 3 bases from V and 8 from J, leaving 13 bases between them. In nucleotides, the CDR3 is TGTGCCAGCAGTTTTCGGGGGGAGGTGGAAAAACTGTTTTTT. It encodes CASSFRGEVEKLFF.

The chain recombines TRBV20-1 with TRBJ2-1, with 8 bases aligning to TRBD2. Losses at the gene ends were 8 bases for V and 4 bases for J; bases not matched to a gene: 7. The CDR3 covers 13 residues. Per the germline V gene, CDR1 is DFQATT and CDR2 is SNEGSKA (reference sequence). CDR3 region: CSREGRSYNEQFF. For the CDR3, the DNA is TGCAGTCGGGAGGGCCGTTCTTACAATGAGCAGTTCTTC.

The chain joins TRBV29-1 to TRBJ1-3; D remains unclear. The CDR3 runs to 12 residues. Trimming stripped 2 bases from V and 4 bases from J, with 6 bases between. Germline values: CDR1 SQVTM, CDR2 ANQGSEA. The CDR3 coding sequence is TGCAGCGTTGAAAGAGGGGGAAACACCATATATTTT. Amino acids: CSVERGGNTIYF.

The genes are TRBV29-1 and TRBJ1-1; D is perhaps TRBD1 (5 bases). Germline V gene lookup returns CDR1 SQVTM and CDR2 ANQGSEA. This CDR3 spans 14 amino acids. Trimming left V 0 bases short and J 4 bases short, with 12 bases between. The CDR3 nucleotides are TGCAGCGTTGAAGAGGCATTAAGGGGCACTGAAGCTTTCTTT. Translation gives CSVEEALRGTEAFF.